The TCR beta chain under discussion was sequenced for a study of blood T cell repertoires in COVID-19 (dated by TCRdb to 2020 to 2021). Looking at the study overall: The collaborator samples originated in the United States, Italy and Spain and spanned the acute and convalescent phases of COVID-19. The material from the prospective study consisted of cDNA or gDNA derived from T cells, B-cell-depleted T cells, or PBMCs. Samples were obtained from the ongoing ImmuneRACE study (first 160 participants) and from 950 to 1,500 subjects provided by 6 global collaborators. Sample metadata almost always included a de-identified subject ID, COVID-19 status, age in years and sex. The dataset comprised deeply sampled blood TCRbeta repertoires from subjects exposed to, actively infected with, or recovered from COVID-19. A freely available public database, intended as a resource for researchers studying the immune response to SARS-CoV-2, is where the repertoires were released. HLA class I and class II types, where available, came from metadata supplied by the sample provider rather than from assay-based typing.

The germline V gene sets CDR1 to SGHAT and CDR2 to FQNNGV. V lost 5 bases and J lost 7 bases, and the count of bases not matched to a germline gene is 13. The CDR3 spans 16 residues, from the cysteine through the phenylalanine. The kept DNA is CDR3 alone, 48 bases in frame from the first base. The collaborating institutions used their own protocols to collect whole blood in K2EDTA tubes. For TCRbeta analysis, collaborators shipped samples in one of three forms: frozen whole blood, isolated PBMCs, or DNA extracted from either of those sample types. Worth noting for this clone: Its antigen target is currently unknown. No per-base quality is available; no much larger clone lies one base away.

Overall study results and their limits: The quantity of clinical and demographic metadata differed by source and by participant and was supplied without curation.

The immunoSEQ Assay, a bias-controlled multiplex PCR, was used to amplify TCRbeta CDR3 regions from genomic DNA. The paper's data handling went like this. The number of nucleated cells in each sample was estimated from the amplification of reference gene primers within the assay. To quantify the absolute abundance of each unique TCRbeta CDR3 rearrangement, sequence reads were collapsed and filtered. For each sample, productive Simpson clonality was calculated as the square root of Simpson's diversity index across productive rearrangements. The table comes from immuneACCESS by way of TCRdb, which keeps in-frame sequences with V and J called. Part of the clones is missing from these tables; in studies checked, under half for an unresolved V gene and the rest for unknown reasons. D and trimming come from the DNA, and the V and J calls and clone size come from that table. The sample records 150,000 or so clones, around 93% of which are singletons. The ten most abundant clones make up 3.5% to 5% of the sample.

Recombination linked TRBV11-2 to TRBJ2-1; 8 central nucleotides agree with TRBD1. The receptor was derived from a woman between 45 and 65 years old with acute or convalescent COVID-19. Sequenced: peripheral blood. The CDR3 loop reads CASSIISGGPWNEQFF. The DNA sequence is TGTGCCAGCAGCATAATATCAGGGGGCCCCTGGAATGAGCAGTTCTTC.